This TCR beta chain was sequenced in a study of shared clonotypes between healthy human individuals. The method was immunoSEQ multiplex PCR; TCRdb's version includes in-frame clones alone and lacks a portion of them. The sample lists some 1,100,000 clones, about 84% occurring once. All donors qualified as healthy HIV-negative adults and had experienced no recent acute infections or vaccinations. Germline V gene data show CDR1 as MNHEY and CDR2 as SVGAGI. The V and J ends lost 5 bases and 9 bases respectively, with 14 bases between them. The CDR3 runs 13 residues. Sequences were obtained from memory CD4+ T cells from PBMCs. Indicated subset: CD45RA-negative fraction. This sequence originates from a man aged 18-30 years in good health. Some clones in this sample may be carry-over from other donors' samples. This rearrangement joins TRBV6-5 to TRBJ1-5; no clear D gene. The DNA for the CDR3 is TGTGCCAGCAGTCTGGGGTCGCACGGGCCCCAGCATTTT. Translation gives CASSLGSHGPQHF.